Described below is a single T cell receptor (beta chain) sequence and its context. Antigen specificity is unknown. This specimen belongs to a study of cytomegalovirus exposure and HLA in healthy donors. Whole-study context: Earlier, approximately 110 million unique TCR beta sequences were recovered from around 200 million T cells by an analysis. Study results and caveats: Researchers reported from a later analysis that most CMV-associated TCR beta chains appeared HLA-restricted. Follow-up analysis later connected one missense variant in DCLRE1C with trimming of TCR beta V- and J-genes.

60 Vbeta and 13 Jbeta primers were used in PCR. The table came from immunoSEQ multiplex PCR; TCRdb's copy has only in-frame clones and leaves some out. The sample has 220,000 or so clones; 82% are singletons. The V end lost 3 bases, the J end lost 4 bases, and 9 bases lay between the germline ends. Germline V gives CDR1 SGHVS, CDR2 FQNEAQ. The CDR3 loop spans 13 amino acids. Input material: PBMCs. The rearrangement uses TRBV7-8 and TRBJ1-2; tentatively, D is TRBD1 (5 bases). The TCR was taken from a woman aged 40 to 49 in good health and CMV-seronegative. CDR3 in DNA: TGTGCCAGCAGCTTCAGACAGTTCTATGGCTACACCTTC. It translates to CASSFRQFYGYTF. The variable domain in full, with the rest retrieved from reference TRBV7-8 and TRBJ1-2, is GAGVSQSPRYKVAKRGQDVALRCDPISGHVSLFWYQQALGQGPEFLTYFQNEAQLDKSGLPSDRFFAERPEGSVSTLKIQRTQQEDSAVYLCASSFRQFYGYTFGSGTRLTVV.